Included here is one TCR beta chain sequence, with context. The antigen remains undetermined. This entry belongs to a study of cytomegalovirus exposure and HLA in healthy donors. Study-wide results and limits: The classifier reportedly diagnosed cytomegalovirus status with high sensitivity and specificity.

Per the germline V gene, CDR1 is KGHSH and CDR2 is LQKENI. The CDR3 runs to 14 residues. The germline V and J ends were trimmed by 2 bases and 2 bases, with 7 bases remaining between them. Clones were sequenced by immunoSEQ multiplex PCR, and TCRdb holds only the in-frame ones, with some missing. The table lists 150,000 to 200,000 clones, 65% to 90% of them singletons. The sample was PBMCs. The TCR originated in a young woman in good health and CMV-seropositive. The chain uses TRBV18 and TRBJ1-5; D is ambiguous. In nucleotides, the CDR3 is TGTGCCAGCTCACCATCCGGGGGCAATCAGCCCCAGCATTTT. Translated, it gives CASSPSGGNQPQHF.